Listed below are T cell receptor beta chains from one sample, sequenced in a study of T cells in Graves' hyperthyroidism and ophthalmopathy. TCRdb redid the calling of the multiplex PCR reads with MiXCR, one entry per CDR3 protein. The data show 300,000 to 350,000 distinct CDR3 sequences, roughly 20% seen once. The sample comprised blood. Receptor source: a woman in her thirties or forties with Graves' ophthalmopathy. CDR3s include the opening cysteine and the closing phenylalanine or tryptophan. Each record gives: D gene, V gene, clone size, J gene, CDR3 DNA, CDR3 protein. A D gene is named only where the DNA matches it firmly. Some rows have no size entry. The others give once, few or many, or a class for an expanded clone.

.	TRBV6-1	few	TRBJ1-5	TGTGCCAGCGTAAGGCTTCCCGGGGGGCAGCCCCAGCATTTT	CASVRLPGGQPQHF
TRBD1	TRBV12-3/TRBV12-4	many	TRBJ1-1	TGTGCCAGCAGTTCAGGGGGGTTCACTGAAGCTTTCTTT	CASSSGGFTEAFF
TRBD1	TRBV11-2	.	TRBJ2-6	TGTGCCAGCAGCTCCTACAGGGGGCGTCGTGTTGGGGCCAACGTCCTGACTTTC	CASSSYRGRRVGANVLTF
.	TRBV5-1	few	TRBJ2-2	TGCGCCAGCAGCTATAGCGGGAACACCGGGGAGCTGTTTTTT	CASSYSGNTGELFF
.	TRBV28	many	TRBJ2-5	TGTGCCAGCAGTGTGGGCCAGTCCGCGACCCAGTACTTC	CASSVGQSATQYF
TRBD1	TRBV25-1	many	TRBJ1-6	TGTGCCAGCAGAGAAAGACAGGGTCTGGCATCACCCCTCCACTTT	CASRERQGLASPLHF
TRBD1	TRBV11-1	many	TRBJ1-1	TGTGCCAGCAGCCTCCCCAGGGGACAGGGGTGGACGAACACTGAAGCTTTCTTT	CASSLPRGQGWTNTEAFF
TRBD1	TRBV9	many	TRBJ1-1	TGTGCCAGCAGCGTAGCAGGGGGCCAAGCTTTCTTT	CASSVAGGQAFF
.	TRBV28	few	TRBJ2-2	TGTGCCAGCAGCCCCCGGGATGGGCCCAACACCGGGGAGCTGTTTTTT	CASSPRDGPNTGELFF
TRBD2	TRBV12-5	.	TRBJ2-5	TGTGCTAGTGCCCCAGGGACTACCCAGGCCCAGTACTTC	CASAPGTTQAQYF
.	TRBV29-1	many	TRBJ1-5	TGCAGCGTTGTGGGCACTTACAATCAGCCCCAGCATTTT	CSVVGTYNQPQHF
TRBD1	TRBV20-1	many	TRBJ2-7	TGCAGTGCCACCGTGGGGACAGAAGCAGTGCAGTACTTC	CSATVGTEAVQYF
.	TRBV30	few	TRBJ1-1	TGTGCCTGGAGTCTCGTACACCCGAACACTGAAGCTTTCTTT	CAWSLVHPNTEAFF
TRBD2	TRBV6-2/TRBV6-3	.	TRBJ2-7	TGTGCCAGCAGTTTTAGGACTAGCGGGGACTACGAGCAGTACTTC	CASSFRTSGDYEQYF
.	TRBV12-3/TRBV12-4	many	TRBJ1-1	TGTGCCAGCAGTTTTGTCAGCACTGAAGCTTTCTTT	CASSFVSTEAFF
.	TRBV10-3	many	TRBJ1-5	TGTGCCATCAGTGTTGGGGTAGATCAGCCCCAGCATTTT	CAISVGVDQPQHF
.	TRBV6-2/TRBV6-3	many	TRBJ1-5	TGTGCCAGCAGTTACAACTATCAGCCCCAGCATTTT	CASSYNYQPQHF
.	TRBV30	many	TRBJ1-1	TGTGCCTGGAGCATAGGGATCGAAGCTTTCTTT	CAWSIGIEAFF
.	TRBV20-1	many	TRBJ1-1	TGCAGTGCTAGTATGAGGTTTCAGTACACTGAAGCTTTCTTT	CSASMRFQYTEAFF
TRBD1	TRBV6-2/TRBV6-3	.	TRBJ2-2	TGTGCCAGCAGTCCCTCCCCTGGGACAGGGGACAACACCGGGGAGCTGTTTTTT	CASSPSPGTGDNTGELFF
.	TRBV6-5	many	TRBJ2-7	TGTGCCAGCAGTTATCAACGGGACTTAAGCTACGAGCAGTACTTC	CASSYQRDLSYEQYF
.	TRBV6-5	many	TRBJ1-5	TGTGCCAGCAGGGTAGGGAATCAGCCCCAGCATTTT	CASRVGNQPQHF
TRBD1	TRBV3-1	few	TRBJ2-7	TGTGCCGCGGGCCAAGGACAGGCCCACGAGCAGTACTTC	CAAGQGQAHEQYF
TRBD2	TRBV6-5	.	TRBJ2-5	TGTGCCAGCAGTTATGCGGCGGGAGGGCCCCAAGAGACCCAGTACTTC	CASSYAAGGPQETQYF
.	TRBV29-1	many	TRBJ2-5	TGCAGCGTTGGGTTAGGAGCGGCGGGGGAGACCCAGTACTTC	CSVGLGAAGETQYF
.	TRBV7-8	.	TRBJ1-1	TGTGCCAGCAGCCTTGTGGGGATCAGCTGGAACACTGAAGCTTTCTTT	CASSLVGISWNTEAFF
.	TRBV28	many	TRBJ2-7	TGTGCCAGCAGTTTAAGGCGGGACTCCTACGAGCAGTACTTC	CASSLRRDSYEQYF
TRBD2	TRBV13	many	TRBJ2-7	TGTGCCAGCAGCTTAGGCCGTCTTGCGGGAGGGCCCCCCGAGCAGTACTTC	CASSLGRLAGGPPEQYF
TRBD1	TRBV27	many	TRBJ1-1	TGTGCCAGCAGTTCAGACAGGGTTCGAGCCATGAACACTGAAGCTTTCTTT	CASSSDRVRAMNTEAFF
TRBD2	TRBV6-2/TRBV6-3	.	TRBJ2-7	TGTGCCACGGAGCGGGAGGCCCCCCCCTACGAGCAGTACTTC	CATEREAPPYEQYF
TRBD2	TRBV6-4	many	TRBJ2-7	TGTGCCAGCAGCCGAACAAGCGGGAGGCTCTCGAAAATCTCCGGCGAGCAGTACTTC	CASSRTSGRLSKISGEQYF
TRBD1	TRBV7-3	many	TRBJ2-5	TGTGCCAGCAGCTTAAGGGGCAGGGGGCGCGGGGAGACCCAGTACTTC	CASSLRGRGRGETQYF
.	TRBV2	many	TRBJ1-2	TGTGCCAGCGACAGCGGAACTTATAGTGGCTACACCTTC	CASDSGTYSGYTF
.	TRBV24-1	many	TRBJ1-1	TGTGCCACCAGGGGGTCCAACACTGAAGCTTTCTTT	CATRGSNTEAFF
TRBD2	TRBV6-2/TRBV6-3	.	TRBJ2-7	TGTGCCAGCAGTTACTCGGTTAGCGGGAGGTACGAGCAGTACTTC	CASSYSVSGRYEQYF
TRBD2	TRBV6-2/TRBV6-3	many	TRBJ2-7	TGTGCCAGCAGTTACGCTGGGACCGAAAGACTAGCGGAACGCTACGAGCAGTACTTC	CASSYAGTERLAERYEQYF
TRBD1	TRBV10-3	.	TRBJ2-7	TGTGCCATCAGCTTACAGGGGCTCGAGCAGTACTTC	CAISLQGLEQYF
.	TRBV15	many	TRBJ2-5	TGTGCCACCAGCAGACTGAATAGGGAGACCCAGTACTTC	CATSRLNRETQYF
TRBD1	TRBV6-2/TRBV6-3	many	TRBJ1-2	TGTGCCAGCAGTTACACGCCCGGGACAGGGAGAGGATTGGCGTCTGGCTACACCTTC	CASSYTPGTGRGLASGYTF
.	TRBV9	many	TRBJ2-2	TGTGCCAGCAGCTCTCGGACGGGGCAAGGCGGGGAGCTGTTTTTT	CASSSRTGQGGELFF
.	TRBV29-1	many	TRBJ2-7	TGCAGCGTTATCCCCACAAGCTCCTACGAGCAGTACTTC	CSVIPTSSYEQYF
.	TRBV28	many	TRBJ1-3	TGTGCCAGCAGTTCCCCGCCATACACCATATATTTT	CASSSPPYTIYF
TRBD2	TRBV6-5	many	TRBJ2-7	TGTGCCAGCAGCATGGGACTAGCGGCCTACGAGCAGTACTTC	CASSMGLAAYEQYF
.	TRBV6-5	many	TRBJ2-2	TGTGCCAGCAGCCTAGGGGTCGGGGACACCGGGGAGCTGTTTTTT	CASSLGVGDTGELFF
.	TRBV7-8	few	TRBJ2-7	TGTGCCAGCAGCTTAAACCTCCTGGGGGGCAACGAGCAGTACTTC	CASSLNLLGGNEQYF
.	TRBV11-2	.	TRBJ1-2	TGTGCCAGCAGCTTACGAGGGAACTATGGCTACACCTTC	CASSLRGNYGYTF